This paragraph covers one TCR beta chain sequence. Its antigen remains unidentified. This record comes from a study of cytomegalovirus exposure and HLA in healthy donors. CDR3 size: 14 residues. Germline V gene lookup returns CDR1 SGHAT and CDR2 FQNNGV. The V and J ends lost 3 bases and 5 bases respectively, with 10 bases between them. Study observations and caveats: Sequencing likely produced, as an artifact, a cluster of highly shared sequence variants. The authors excluded some V segments, including TRBV6-2 and TRBV6-3, as indistinguishable.

A multiplex PCR was run with 60 Vbeta primers and 13 Jbeta primers. The table came from immunoSEQ multiplex PCR; TCRdb's copy has only in-frame clones and leaves some out. The data show tens of thousands of clones, around 82% seen once. What was sequenced was PBMCs. The chain employs TRBV11-2 and TRBJ1-4; D possibly corresponds to TRBD1 (6 bases). This sequence originates from a man between 18 and 35 years old in good health and CMV-seronegative. The CDR3 nucleotides are TGTGCCAGCAGCTTCGGCCAGGGGAATGAAAAACTGTTTTTT. This encodes CASSFGQGNEKLFF. The entire variable domain, with the rest obtained from reference TRBV11-2 and TRBJ1-4, is as follows: EAGVAQSPRYKIIEKRQSVAFWCNPISGHATLYWYQQILGQGPKLLIQFQNNGVVDDSQLPKDRFSAERLKGVDSTLKIQPAKLEDSAVYLCASSFGQGNEKLFFGSGTQLSVL.